One sample yielded the 15 T cell receptor beta chains listed below, sequenced in a study of cytomegalovirus exposure and HLA in healthy donors (TCRdb year 2017). The library was generated by the immunoSEQ multiplex PCR assay. For the multiplex PCR, a mixture combining 60 forward primers for TCR Vbeta segments and 13 reverse primers for TCR Jbeta segments was used. The immuneACCESS repertoire file appears here via TCRdb, limited to in-frame rearrangements. These files lack a portion of the clones; in checked studies, under half of the deficit traces to unresolved V genes, and the cause of the others is not known. For this sample there are 90,000 to 120,000 clones; roughly three quarters appear just once. The ten biggest clones cover approximately 2.2% of the sample. Sequenced sample: PBMCs. The receptors originated from a man younger than 30 in good health and CMV-seronegative.

The chain combines TRBV7-3 with TRBJ2-2, with D perhaps matching TRBD2 (6 bases). The germline gives CDR1 SGHTA, CDR2 FQGTGA. The germline V and J ends were trimmed by 5 bases and 7 bases, with 20 bases remaining between them. This CDR3 region has 16 residues. CDR3 protein: CASSQSGAAGGGELFF. CDR3 nucleotide sequence: TGTGCCAGCAGCCAATCGGGAGCCGCTGGGGGCGGGGAGCTGTTTTTT.

This chain links TRBV19 with TRBJ1-2, with 7 bases lining up with TRBD1. V lost 5 bases to trimming and J lost 0 bases; unmatched junction nucleotides: 9. Per the germline V gene, CDR1 is LNHDA and CDR2 is SQIVND (reference sequence). This CDR3 has 16 amino acids. CDR3 residues: CASSGYRGAANYGYTF. CDR3 coding DNA: TGTGCCAGTAGTGGCTACAGGGGTGCCGCTAACTATGGCTACACCTTC.

The CDR3 loop reads CASRKDGTTSTDTQYF. As DNA, the CDR3 is TGCGCCAGCAGAAAGGACGGGACAACTAGCACAGATACGCAGTATTTT. The chain recombines TRBV5-1 with TRBJ2-3; weak D call: TRBD1 (6 bases). CDR1 SGHRS and CDR2 YFSETQ come from the germline V gene. This CDR3 is built from 16 residues. V lost 5 bases, J lost 0 bases, and 16 bases lay in between.

This chain uses TRBV11-3 with TRBJ1-6; perhaps TRBD1 as D (5 bases). Germline CDR1 and CDR2: SGHNT and YENEEA. This CDR3 comprises 13 residues. The germline V and J ends were trimmed by 1 base and 12 bases, with 10 bases remaining between them. The CDR3: CASSLGPGLPLHF. The CDR3, as DNA: TGTGCCAGCAGCTTAGGCCCAGGGTTACCCCTCCACTTT.

V and J are TRBV10-3 and TRBJ1-1; 10 bases match TRBD1. Germline CDR1 ENHRY, CDR2 SYGVKD. The CDR3 totals 13 residues. With 6 bases clipped from V and 4 bases from J, the junction kept 2 bases outside the gene matches. This chain's CDR3 is CAIRGQGSTEAFF. The CDR3 coding sequence is TGTGCCATCAGGGGACAGGGGTCCACTGAAGCTTTCTTT.

This sequence joins TRBV28 and TRBJ1-6, with 7 bases fitting TRBD1. This CDR3 region has 14 residues. Germline loops: CDR1 MDHEN, CDR2 SYDVKM. V was pared by 4 bases and J by 9 bases, with 6 bases of the junction left unmatched. The CDR3 DNA follows: TGTGCCAGCAGTTACAGGGGTGGGGGTTCACCCCTCCACTTT. This encodes CASSYRGGGSPLHF.

A single count supports this clone. The V call is TRBV7-2, the J call TRBJ1-6; 7 positions agree with TRBD1. The CDR3 loop spans 15 amino acids. Germline V gives CDR1 SGHTA, CDR2 FQGNSA. The V and J ends lost 5 bases and 5 bases, in that order; junction bases with no gene match: 6. DNA of the CDR3: TGTGCCAGCAGCAAGGGTCAGGGGGATAATTCACCCCTCCACTTT. It encodes CASSKGQGDNSPLHF.

The genes are TRBV7-9 and TRBJ1-2, with a weak D call TRBD1 (5 bases). From germline, CDR1 is SEHNR and CDR2 FQNEAQ (reference sequence). The CDR3 runs 14 residues. Trimming pared 10 bases from V and 7 bases from J, leaving 22 bases between. The CDR3 protein is CAIPSYGTPTGYTF. The CDR3 nucleotides read TGTGCCATTCCTTCTTATGGGACTCCGACTGGCTACACCTTC.

The V gene is TRBV5-1, the J gene TRBJ1-2; 10 bases align to TRBD1. J gave up 8 bases and V 0 bases, and 7 bases lay outside the gene matches. The length of the CDR3 is 15 residues. Germline V gene data show CDR1 as SGHRS and CDR2 as YFSETQ. The CDR3 sequence is CASSLAWTGGDGYTF. The CDR3 DNA reads as TGCGCCAGCAGCTTGGCCTGGACAGGGGGTGACGGCTACACCTTC. Using reference TRBV5-1 and TRBJ1-2 for the parts outside the CDR3, the full variable domain is KAGVTQTPRYLIKTRGQQVTLSCSPISGHRSVSWYQQTPGQGLQFLFEYFSETQRNKGNFPGRFSGRQFSNSRSEMNVSTLELGDSALYLCASSLAWTGGDGYTFGSGTRLTVV.

CDR3 region: CASSPWDSLNEKLFF. The CDR3 DNA is TGTGCCAGCTCCCCTTGGGACAGCCTTAATGAAAAACTGTTTTTT. The V and J genes are TRBV18 and TRBJ1-4; 7 bases are a match to TRBD1. Losses at the gene ends were 6 bases for V and 4 bases for J; bases not matched to a gene: 8. The CDR3 consists of 15 residues. Germline-derived CDR1 and CDR2 are KGHSH and LQKENI.

This clone was seen repeatedly, ten times or more. V is TRBV5-8 and J is TRBJ2-4; 9 positions match TRBD1. The CDR3 runs 18 residues. J lost 0 bases, V lost 5 bases, and 12 bases had no gene match. CDR1 is SGHTS and CDR2 is YDEGEE in the germline V gene. In nucleotides, the CDR3 is TGTGCCAGCAGGACGGGACAGGGCAGTTCCCGAGCCAAAAACATTCAGTACTTC. Amino acid sequence: CASRTGQGSSRAKNIQYF.

V and J are TRBV6-1 and TRBJ2-5, with 12 nucleotides matching TRBD1. Germline CDR1 reads MNHNS; CDR2 reads SASEGT. V shed 6 bases and J 5 bases; nucleotides not matched to a gene: 7. CDR3 length: 15 residues. CDR3 sequence: CASRGQGARYETQYF. In DNA form, the CDR3 reads TGTGCCAGCAGGGGACAGGGGGCGAGGTATGAGACCCAGTACTTC.

This sequence joins TRBV4-2 and TRBJ1-2, with D possibly being TRBD1 (5 bases). CDR1 and CDR2 from the germline V gene are LGHNA and YNFKEQ. Trimming took 2 bases from V and 4 from J, leaving 8 bases between them. This CDR3 is 13 amino acids long. Here the CDR3 DNA reads TGTGCCAGCAGCCAACAGGGCCTCTATGGCTACACCTTC. Amino acid sequence: CASSQQGLYGYTF.

The chain recombines TRBV6-5 with TRBJ1-2; unclear D gene. The germline CDR1 and CDR2 sequences are MNHEY and SVGAGI. Trimming shortened V by 10 bases and J by 4 bases, and 16 bases separated the two germline ends. The CDR3 runs to 13 residues. CDR3 region: CATQSRFFYGYTF. CDR3 DNA sequence: TGTGCCACCCAGTCCAGGTTCTTCTATGGCTACACCTTC.

The rearrangement links TRBV9 to TRBJ1-2, with 8 bases that match TRBD1. CDR1 is SGDLS and CDR2 is YYNGEE in the germline V gene. The CDR3 runs 14 residues. V lost 5 bases, J lost 8 bases, and 11 bases stayed unmatched. CDR3 in amino acids: CASSSAGGASGYTF. As DNA, the CDR3 is TGTGCCAGCAGTAGTGCAGGGGGCGCTTCGGGCTACACCTTC.